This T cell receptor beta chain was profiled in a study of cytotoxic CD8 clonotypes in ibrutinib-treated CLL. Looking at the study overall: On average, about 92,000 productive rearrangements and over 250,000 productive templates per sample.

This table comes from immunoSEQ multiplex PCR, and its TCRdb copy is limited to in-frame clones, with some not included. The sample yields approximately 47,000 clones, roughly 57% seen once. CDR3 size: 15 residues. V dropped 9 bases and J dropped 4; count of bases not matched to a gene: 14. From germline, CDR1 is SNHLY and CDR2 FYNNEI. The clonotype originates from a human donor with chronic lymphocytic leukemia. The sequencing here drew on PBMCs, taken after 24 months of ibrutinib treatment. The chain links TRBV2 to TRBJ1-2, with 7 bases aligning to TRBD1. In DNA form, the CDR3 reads TGTGCCAGAACTGAAGTGGACAGGTCCTTCTATGGCTACACCTTC. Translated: CARTEVDRSFYGYTF. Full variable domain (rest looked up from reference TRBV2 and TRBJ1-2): EPEVTQTPSHQVTQMGQEVILRCVPISNHLYFYWYRQILGQKVEFLVSFYNNEISEKSEIFDDQFSVERPDGSNFTLKIRSTKLEDSAMYFCARTEVDRSFYGYTFGSGTRLTVV.